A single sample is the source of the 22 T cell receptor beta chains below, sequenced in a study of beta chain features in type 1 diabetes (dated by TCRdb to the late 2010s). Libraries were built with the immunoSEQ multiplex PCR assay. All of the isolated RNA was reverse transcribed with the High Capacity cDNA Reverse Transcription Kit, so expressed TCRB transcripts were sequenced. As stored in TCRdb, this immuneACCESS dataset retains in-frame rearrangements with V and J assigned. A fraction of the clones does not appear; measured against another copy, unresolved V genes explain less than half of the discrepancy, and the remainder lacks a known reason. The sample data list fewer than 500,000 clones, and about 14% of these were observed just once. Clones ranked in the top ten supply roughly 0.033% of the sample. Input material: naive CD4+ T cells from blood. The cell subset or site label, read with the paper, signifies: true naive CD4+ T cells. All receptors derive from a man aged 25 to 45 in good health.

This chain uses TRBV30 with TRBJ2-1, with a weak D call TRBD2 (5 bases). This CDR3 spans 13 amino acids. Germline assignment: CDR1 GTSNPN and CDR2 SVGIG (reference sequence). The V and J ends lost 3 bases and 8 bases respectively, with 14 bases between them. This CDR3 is CAWSARGSDEQFF. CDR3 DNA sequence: TGTGCCTGGAGCGCGCGAGGGAGCGATGAGCAGTTCTTC. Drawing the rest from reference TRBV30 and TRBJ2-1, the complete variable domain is SQTIHQWPATLVQPVGSPLSLECTVEGTSNPNLYWYRQAAGRGLQLLFYSVGIGQISSEVPQNLSASRPQDRQFILSSKKLLLSDSGFYLCAWSARGSDEQFFGPGTRLTVL.

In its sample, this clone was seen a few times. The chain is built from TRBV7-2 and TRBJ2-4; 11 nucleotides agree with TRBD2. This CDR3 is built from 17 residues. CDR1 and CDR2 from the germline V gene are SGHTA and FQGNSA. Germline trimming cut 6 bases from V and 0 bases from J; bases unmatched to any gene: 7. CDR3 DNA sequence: TGTGCCAGCAGTCGGGGACTAGCGGATCTAGCCAAAAACATTCAGTACTTC. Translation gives CASSRGLADLAKNIQYF.

The CDR3 region is CATSIGPGREQYF. The DNA for the CDR3 is TGTGCCACCAGCATCGGGCCGGGACGCGAGCAGTACTTC. The chain combines TRBV15 with TRBJ2-7, with D tentatively TRBD1 or TRBD2 (5 bases each). Germline values: CDR1 LNHNV, CDR2 YYDKDF (reference sequence). V lost 4 bases, J lost 6 bases, and 13 bases lay in between. This CDR3 has 13 amino acids.

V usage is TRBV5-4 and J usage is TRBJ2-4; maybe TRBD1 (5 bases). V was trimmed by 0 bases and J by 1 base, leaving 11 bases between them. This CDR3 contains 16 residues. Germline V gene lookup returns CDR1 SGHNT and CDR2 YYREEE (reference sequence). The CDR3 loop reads CASSLAGRAAKNIQYF. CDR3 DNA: TGTGCCAGCAGCTTGGCTGGCAGGGCGGCCAAAAACATTCAGTACTTC.

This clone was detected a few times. CDR3 residues: CASSFTPNYGYTF. The CDR3 nucleotides are TGTGCCAGCAGTTTCACCCCAAACTATGGCTACACCTTC. The chain has TRBV27 and TRBJ1-2, with D unclear. The V end was cut by 3 bases, the J end by 2 bases, with 7 bases between. In germline, CDR1 is MNHEY, CDR2 SMNVEV (reference sequence). The CDR3 length is 13 residues.

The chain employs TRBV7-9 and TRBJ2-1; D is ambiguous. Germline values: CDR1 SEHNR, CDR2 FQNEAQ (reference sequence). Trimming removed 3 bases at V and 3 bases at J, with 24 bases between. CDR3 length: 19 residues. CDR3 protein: CASSLEDWPLGLNYNEQFF. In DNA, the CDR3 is TGTGCCAGCAGCTTGGAAGACTGGCCTCTCGGTTTGAACTACAATGAGCAGTTCTTC.

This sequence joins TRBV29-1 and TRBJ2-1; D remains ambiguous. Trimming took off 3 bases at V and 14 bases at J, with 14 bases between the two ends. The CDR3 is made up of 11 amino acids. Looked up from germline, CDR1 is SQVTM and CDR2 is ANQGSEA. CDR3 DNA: TGCAGCGTTGAGGTACGCCCCGCGGAGTTCTTC. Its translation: CSVEVRPAEFF.

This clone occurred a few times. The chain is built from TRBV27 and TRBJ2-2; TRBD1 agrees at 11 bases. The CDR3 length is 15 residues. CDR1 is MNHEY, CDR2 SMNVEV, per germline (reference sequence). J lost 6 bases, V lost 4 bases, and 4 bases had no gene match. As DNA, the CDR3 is TGTGCCAGCAGTTGGACAGGGGGCTGGGCCGGGGAGCTGTTTTTT. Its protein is CASSWTGGWAGELFF.

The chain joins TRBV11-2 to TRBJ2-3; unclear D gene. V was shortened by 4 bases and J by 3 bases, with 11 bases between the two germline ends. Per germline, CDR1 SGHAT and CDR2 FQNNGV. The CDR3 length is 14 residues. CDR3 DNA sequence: TGTGCCAGCAGCTACCTGCCCTTGACAGATACGCAGTATTTT. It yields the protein CASSYLPLTDTQYF.

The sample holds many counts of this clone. The CDR3 is CAWSPADAYEQYV. For the CDR3, the DNA is TGTGCCTGGAGTCCGGCGGACGCCTACGAGCAGTACGTC. The chain couples TRBV30 to TRBJ2-7, with unresolved D. The V gene lost 2 bases and the J gene lost 2 bases, with 10 bases spanning the gap. The CDR3 contains 13 residues. CDR1 and CDR2 from the germline V gene are GTSNPN and SVGIG (reference sequence).

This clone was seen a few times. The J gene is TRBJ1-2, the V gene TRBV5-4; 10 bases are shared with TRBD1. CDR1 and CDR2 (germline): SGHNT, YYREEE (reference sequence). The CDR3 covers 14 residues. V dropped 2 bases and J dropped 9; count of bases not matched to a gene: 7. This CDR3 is CASSFGQGDRSYTF. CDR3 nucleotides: TGTGCCAGCAGCTTCGGACAGGGGGATAGAAGCTACACCTTC.

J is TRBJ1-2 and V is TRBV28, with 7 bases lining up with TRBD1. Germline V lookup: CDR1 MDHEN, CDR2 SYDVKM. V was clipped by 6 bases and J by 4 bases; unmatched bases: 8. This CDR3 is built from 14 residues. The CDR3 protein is CASRTTGVGYGYTF. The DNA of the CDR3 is TGTGCCAGCAGGACCACAGGGGTGGGCTATGGCTACACCTTC.

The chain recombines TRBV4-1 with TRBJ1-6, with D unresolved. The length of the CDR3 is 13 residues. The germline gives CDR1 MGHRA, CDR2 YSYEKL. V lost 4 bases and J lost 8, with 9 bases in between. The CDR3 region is CASSPQLDSPLHF. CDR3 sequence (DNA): TGCGCCAGCAGCCCGCAGCTGGATTCACCCCTCCACTTT.

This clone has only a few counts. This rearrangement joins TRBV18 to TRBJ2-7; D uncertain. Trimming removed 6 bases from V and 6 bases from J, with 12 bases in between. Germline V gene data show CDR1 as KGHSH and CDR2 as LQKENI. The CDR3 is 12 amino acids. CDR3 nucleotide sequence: TGTGCCAGCTCCTCGGTGGTCGGCGAGCAGTACGTC. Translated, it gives CASSSVVGEQYV.

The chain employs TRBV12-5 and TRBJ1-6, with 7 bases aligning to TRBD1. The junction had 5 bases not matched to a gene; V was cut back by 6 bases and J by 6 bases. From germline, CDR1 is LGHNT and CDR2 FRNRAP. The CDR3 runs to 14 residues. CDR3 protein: CASGTGTVNSPLHF. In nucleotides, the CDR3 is TGTGCTAGTGGGACCGGGACAGTTAATTCACCCCTCCACTTT.

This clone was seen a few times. In nucleotides, the CDR3 is TGTGCCAGCAGCTTGAGCGCAGGTTCTGAAGCTTTCTTT. Its translation: CASSLSAGSEAFF. This chain links TRBV7-2 with TRBJ1-1; D remains ambiguous. Germline V gives CDR1 SGHTA, CDR2 FQGNSA. Between the trimmed V and J ends, which lost 3 bases and 6 bases, there was a span of 11 bases. There are 13 residues in the CDR3.

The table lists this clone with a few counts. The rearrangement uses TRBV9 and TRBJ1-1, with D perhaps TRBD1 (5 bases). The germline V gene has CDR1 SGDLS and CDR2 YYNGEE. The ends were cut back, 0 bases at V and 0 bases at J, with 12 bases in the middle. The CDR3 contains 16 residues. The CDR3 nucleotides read TGTGCCAGCAGCGTAGCGGCAGGGACTCTGAACACTGAAGCTTTCTTT. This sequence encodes CASSVAAGTLNTEAFF.

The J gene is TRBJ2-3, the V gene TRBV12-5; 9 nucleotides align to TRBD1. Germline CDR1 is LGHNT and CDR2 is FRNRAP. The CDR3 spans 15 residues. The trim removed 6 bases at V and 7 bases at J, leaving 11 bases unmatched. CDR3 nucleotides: TGTGCTAGTGGCGATGACAGGGGGTTTTCGTATACGCAGTATTTT. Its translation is CASGDDRGFSYTQYF. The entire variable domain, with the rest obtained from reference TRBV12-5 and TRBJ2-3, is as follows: DARVTQTPRHKVTEMGQEVTMRCQPILGHNTVFWYRQTMMQGLELLAYFRNRAPLDDSGMPKDRFSAEMPDATLATLKIQPSEPRDSAVYFCASGDDRGFSYTQYFGPGTRLTVL.

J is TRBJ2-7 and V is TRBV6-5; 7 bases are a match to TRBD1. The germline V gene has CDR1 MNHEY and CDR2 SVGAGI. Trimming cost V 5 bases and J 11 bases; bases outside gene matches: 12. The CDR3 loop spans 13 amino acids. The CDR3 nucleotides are TGTGCCAGCAGTCCACGCATGCAGGGGGAGAAGTACGTC. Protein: CASSPRMQGEKYV.

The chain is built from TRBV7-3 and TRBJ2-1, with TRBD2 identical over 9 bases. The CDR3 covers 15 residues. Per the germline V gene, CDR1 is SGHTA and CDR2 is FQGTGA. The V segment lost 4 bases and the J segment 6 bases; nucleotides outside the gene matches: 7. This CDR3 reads CASSSSGLAANEQFF. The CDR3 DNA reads TGTGCCAGCAGCTCCTCGGGACTAGCCGCCAATGAGCAGTTCTTC.

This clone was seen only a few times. The CDR3 region is CASSQAIAGGEQFF. The CDR3, as DNA: TGCGCCAGCAGCCAAGCCATAGCGGGTGGTGAGCAGTTCTTC. This chain joins TRBV4-3 and TRBJ2-1; 7 bases line up with TRBD2. With V trimmed by 1 base and J by 9 bases, 6 bases remained unmatched. Per the germline V gene, CDR1 is LGHNA and CDR2 is YSLEER. The CDR3 is 14 amino acids.

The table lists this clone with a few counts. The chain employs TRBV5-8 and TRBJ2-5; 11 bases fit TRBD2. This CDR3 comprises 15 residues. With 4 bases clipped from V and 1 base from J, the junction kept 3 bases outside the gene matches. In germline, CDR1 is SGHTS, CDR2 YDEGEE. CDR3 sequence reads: CASSDGTSGQETQYF. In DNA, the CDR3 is TGTGCCAGCAGCGACGGGACTAGCGGCCAAGAGACCCAGTACTTC.